This T cell receptor beta chain was recovered during a study of cytomegalovirus exposure and HLA in healthy donors. Broader study findings: Association with HLA alleles at 0.05 false discovery rate was found for about 17,000 TCR beta sequences in a later analysis. Donor immune exposure was known only as CMV serostatus.

The germline gives CDR1 MGHRA, CDR2 YSYEKL. The CDR3 has 16 residues. With V trimmed by 5 bases and J by 4 bases, 13 bases remained unmatched. A word on this clone: What it recognizes is unknown.

It was with 60 Vbeta and 13 Jbeta primers that the PCR ran. Sequenced by immunoSEQ multiplex PCR; TCRdb stores in-frame clones only, minus some. The sample carries under 200,000 clones, about 79% recorded once. This chain joins TRBV4-1 and TRBJ2-5, with 7 positions matching TRBD2. Sample: PBMCs. The receptor comes from a woman aged 50 to 60 in good health and CMV-seronegative. CDR3 bases: TGCGCCAGCAGCGACCGACTAGCTGTGACCGGAGAGACCCAGTACTTC. This encodes CASSDRLAVTGETQYF.